This T cell receptor (beta chain) was captured in a study of cytomegalovirus exposure and HLA in healthy donors. The CDR3 loop spans 16 amino acids. Germline V CDR1 and CDR2: SGHAT, FQNNGV. The V end was cut by 5 bases, the J end by 3 bases, with 20 bases between. Primers included in the PCR were 60 Vbeta and 13 Jbeta primers. Here immunoSEQ multiplex PCR was the method, and the copy in TCRdb shows in-frame clones only, minus some. The sample includes roughly 150,000 clones, approximately 82% of them seen just once. V usage is TRBV11-2 and J usage is TRBJ2-7; D gene unclear. The source is a male donor in good health and CMV-seronegative. The sequencing sample was made of PBMCs. The CDR3 protein is CASSPGPGATFYEQYF. CDR3 in DNA: TGTGCCAGCAGCCCCGGTCCAGGTGCTACTTTCTACGAGCAGTACTTC. The variable domain in full, with the rest retrieved from reference TRBV11-2 and TRBJ2-7, is EAGVAQSPRYKIIEKRQSVAFWCNPISGHATLYWYQQILGQGPKLLIQFQNNGVVDDSQLPKDRFSAERLKGVDSTLKIQPAKLEDSAVYLCASSPGPGATFYEQYFGPGTRLTVT.